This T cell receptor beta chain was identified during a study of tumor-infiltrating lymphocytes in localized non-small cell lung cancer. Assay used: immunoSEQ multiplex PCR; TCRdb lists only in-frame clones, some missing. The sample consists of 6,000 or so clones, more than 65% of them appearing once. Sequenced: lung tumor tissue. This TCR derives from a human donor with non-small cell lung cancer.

CDR3 DNA: TGTGCCAGCAGCCCCGGGTGGGGGACTAAAAATGAGCAGTTCTTC. Encoded protein: CASSPGWGTKNEQFF. The chain employs TRBV5-6 and TRBJ2-1; 7 bases align to TRBD2. This CDR3 comprises 15 residues. Trimming cost V 4 bases and J 7 bases; bases outside gene matches: 11. The germline gives CDR1 SGHDT, CDR2 YYEEEE.